The 10 T cell receptor beta chains given below trace back to one sample, sequenced in a study of T cell repertoires in cytomegalovirus infection. TCRdb ran MiXCR on the reads and lists one entry per CDR3 protein. The table lists some 30,000 distinct CDR3 sequences, around 19% of them singletons. The antigens these receptors bind are not known. This specimen was CD8+ T cells from cultured PBMCs, taken from culture after CMV antigen stimulation. All receptors come from a human donor in good health (CMV status not recorded). Some clones in this sample may be carry-over from other donors' samples.

This clonotype was observed a handful of times. The chain carries TRBV7-9 and TRBJ2-7; no firm D call. There are 14 residues in the CDR3. Germline CDR1 and CDR2: SEHNR and FQNEAQ (reference sequence). Trimming took 5 bases from V and 0 from J, leaving 11 bases between them. CDR3 region: CASSDLRRSYEQYF. In DNA, the CDR3 is TGTGCCAGCAGCGATCTACGTCGCTCCTACGAGCAGTACTTC.

The CDR3 DNA reads as TGTGCCAGCAGTTACGTACAGTATAATGAAAAACTGTTTTTT. Translated: CASSYVQYNEKLFF. The J gene is TRBJ1-4, the V gene TRBV6-8; D call uncertain. V lost 2 bases and J 4 bases, leaving 8 bases between the germline ends. The CDR3 is 14 residues long. Germline V gives CDR1 MNHGY, CDR2 SAAAGT.

This clonotype was found a few times. This chain links TRBV13 with TRBJ1-1; 7 bases are a match to TRBD1. The germline V gene encodes CDR1 PRHDT and CDR2 FYEKMQ (reference sequence). The CDR3 totals 15 residues. The ends lost 5 bases at V and 1 base at J; junction bases unmatched: 7. The CDR3 DNA sequence: TGTGCCAGCAGCCGGGGACAGCTTAGGAACACTGAAGCTTTCTTT. This codes for CASSRGQLRNTEAFF.

This clonotype occurred a few times. The rearrangement links TRBV9 to TRBJ2-3; the D is unclear. The CDR3 has 11 residues. Trimming removed 7 bases at V and 7 bases at J, with 10 bases between. Germline-derived CDR1 and CDR2 are SGDLS and YYNGEE. The DNA for the CDR3 is TGTGCCAGCGGCCCCCCAAATACGCAGTATTTT. It is translated as CASGPPNTQYF.

This clonotype is categorized as medium-sized (0.01 to 0.1%). The CDR3 spells CASSSRYRDTEAFF. The CDR3 DNA sequence: TGTGCCAGCAGCTCCCGCTACAGGGACACTGAAGCTTTCTTT. The chain is built from TRBV11-1 and TRBJ1-1; a possible D gene is TRBD1 (6 bases). Germline CDR1 is SGHAT and CDR2 is FQDESV (reference sequence). V shed 4 bases and J shed 3 bases, with 12 bases lying between them. CDR3 length equals 14 residues. Full variable domain (remainder filled in from reference TRBV11-1 and TRBJ1-1): EAEVAQSPRYKITEKSQAVAFWCDPISGHATLYWYRQILGQGPELLVQFQDESVVDDSQLPKDRFSAERLKGVDSTLKIQPAELGDSAMYLCASSSRYRDTEAFFGQGTRLTVV.

This clonotype was found a few times. The genes are TRBV7-9 and TRBJ1-1; tentatively, D is TRBD1 (5 bases). The V end was cut by 5 bases, the J end by 1 base, with 8 bases between. CDR1 is SEHNR and CDR2 is FQNEAQ in the germline V gene (reference sequence). This CDR3 comprises 13 residues. CDR3 sequence reads: CASSPDTNTEAFF. The CDR3, as DNA: TGTGCCAGCAGCCCGGACACGAACACTGAAGCTTTCTTT.

The chain joins TRBV7-2 to TRBJ2-7, with D possibly being TRBD2 (6 bases). Germline V CDR1 and CDR2: SGHTA, FQGNSA. The CDR3 extends over 17 amino acids. V was shortened by 5 bases and J by 0 bases, with 20 bases between the two germline ends. The CDR3 protein is CASSRSFGGASSYEQYF. Here the CDR3 DNA reads TGTGCCAGCAGCCGCTCGTTTGGCGGGGCGAGCTCCTACGAGCAGTACTTC.

This clonotype was observed many times. The chain carries TRBV7-2 and TRBJ2-3; TRBD1 matches 10 bases. Trimming took 1 base from V and 3 from J; bases not matched to a gene: 4. CDR3 length: 16 residues. The germline gives CDR1 SGHTA, CDR2 FQGNSA. In DNA, the CDR3 is TGTGCCAGCAGCTTAGGGGACAGGGGAGGGACAGATACGCAGTATTTT. Translating it yields CASSLGDRGGTDTQYF.

This clonotype showed up many times. The CDR3 protein is CASSSSGGQETQYF. The CDR3, as DNA: TGTGCCAGCAGCTCTAGCGGGGGCCAAGAGACCCAGTACTTC. This sequence joins TRBV6-4 and TRBJ2-5, with 10 bases fitting TRBD2. The CDR3 runs to 14 residues. After removal of 6 bases from V and 1 base from J, the junction contained 2 bases not matched to a gene. CDR1 and CDR2 from the germline V gene are MRHNA and SNTAGT.

This clonotype was picked up a small number of times. The chain employs TRBV7-3 and TRBJ2-7; no reliable D call. CDR3 size: 15 residues. CDR1 is SGHTA and CDR2 is FQGTGA in the germline V gene. V was clipped by 3 bases and J by 1 base, with 13 bases between them. This chain's CDR3 is CASSLDRTGSYEQYF. Written as DNA, the CDR3 is TGTGCCAGCAGCTTGGATCGCACCGGGTCCTACGAGCAGTACTTC.